This T cell receptor (beta chain) was recovered during a study of cytomegalovirus exposure and HLA in healthy donors. Study conclusions and caveats: The study listed under 200 cytomegalovirus-associated TCR beta chains. Among TCR sequences, most were rare, though some public TCRs appeared in many donors.

The sample holds one count of this clone. The antigen is undetermined. In germline, CDR1 is SQVTM, CDR2 ANQGSEA. The length of the CDR3 is 12 residues. The V segment lost 6 bases and the J segment 4 bases; nucleotides outside the gene matches: 4. The study ran its PCR with 60 Vbeta and 13 Jbeta primers. Profiled with immunoSEQ multiplex PCR; TCRdb holds only in-frame clones, not every one. The data contain about 89,000 clones, 77% of them singletons. The rearrangement joins TRBV29-1 to TRBJ1-2; 8 bases are a match to TRBD1. The clonotype was recovered from a man under 40 in good health and CMV-seronegative. Sample: PBMCs. As DNA, the CDR3 is TGCAGCGTCCCTGACAGGGGCTATGGCTACACCTTC. Translation gives CSVPDRGYGYTF.